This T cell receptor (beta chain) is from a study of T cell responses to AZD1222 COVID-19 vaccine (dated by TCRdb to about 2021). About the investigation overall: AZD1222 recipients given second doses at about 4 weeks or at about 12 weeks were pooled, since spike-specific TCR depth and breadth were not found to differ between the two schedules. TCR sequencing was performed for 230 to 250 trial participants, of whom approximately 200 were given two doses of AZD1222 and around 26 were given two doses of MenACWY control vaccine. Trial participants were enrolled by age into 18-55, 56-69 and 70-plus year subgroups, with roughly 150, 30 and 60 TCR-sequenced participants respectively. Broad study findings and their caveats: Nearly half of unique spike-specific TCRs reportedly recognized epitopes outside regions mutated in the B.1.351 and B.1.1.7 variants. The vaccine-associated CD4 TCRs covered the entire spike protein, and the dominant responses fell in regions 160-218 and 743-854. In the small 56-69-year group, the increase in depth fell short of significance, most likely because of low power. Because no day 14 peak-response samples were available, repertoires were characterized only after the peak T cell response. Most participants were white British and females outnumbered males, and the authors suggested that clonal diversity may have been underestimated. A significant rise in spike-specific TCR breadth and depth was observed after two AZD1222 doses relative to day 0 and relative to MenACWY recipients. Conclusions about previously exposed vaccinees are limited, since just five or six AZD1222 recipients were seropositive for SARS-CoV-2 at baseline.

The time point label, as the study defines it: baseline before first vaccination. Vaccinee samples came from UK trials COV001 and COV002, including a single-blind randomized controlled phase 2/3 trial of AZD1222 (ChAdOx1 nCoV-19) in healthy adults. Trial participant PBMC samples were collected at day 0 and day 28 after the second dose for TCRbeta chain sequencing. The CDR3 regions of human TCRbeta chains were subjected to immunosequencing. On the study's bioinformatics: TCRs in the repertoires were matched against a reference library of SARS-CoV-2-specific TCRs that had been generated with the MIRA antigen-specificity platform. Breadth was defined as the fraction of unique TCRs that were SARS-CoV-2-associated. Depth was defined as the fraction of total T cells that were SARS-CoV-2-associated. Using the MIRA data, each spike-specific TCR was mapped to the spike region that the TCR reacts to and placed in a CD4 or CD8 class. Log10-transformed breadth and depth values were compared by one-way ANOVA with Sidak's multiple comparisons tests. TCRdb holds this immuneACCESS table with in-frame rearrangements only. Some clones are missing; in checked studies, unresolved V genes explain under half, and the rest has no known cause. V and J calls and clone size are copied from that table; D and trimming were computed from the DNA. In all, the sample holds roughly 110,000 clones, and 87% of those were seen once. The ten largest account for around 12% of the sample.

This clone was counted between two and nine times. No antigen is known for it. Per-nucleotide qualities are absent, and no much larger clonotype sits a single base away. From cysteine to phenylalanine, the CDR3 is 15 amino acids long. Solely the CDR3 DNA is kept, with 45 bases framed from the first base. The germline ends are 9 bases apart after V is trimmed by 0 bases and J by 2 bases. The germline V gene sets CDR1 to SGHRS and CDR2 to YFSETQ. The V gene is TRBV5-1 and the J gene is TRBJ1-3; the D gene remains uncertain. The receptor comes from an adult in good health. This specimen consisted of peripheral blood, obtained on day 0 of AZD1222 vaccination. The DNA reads TGCGCCAGCAGCTTGGCCCTGAACCCTGGAAACACCATATATTTT. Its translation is CASSLALNPGNTIYF.